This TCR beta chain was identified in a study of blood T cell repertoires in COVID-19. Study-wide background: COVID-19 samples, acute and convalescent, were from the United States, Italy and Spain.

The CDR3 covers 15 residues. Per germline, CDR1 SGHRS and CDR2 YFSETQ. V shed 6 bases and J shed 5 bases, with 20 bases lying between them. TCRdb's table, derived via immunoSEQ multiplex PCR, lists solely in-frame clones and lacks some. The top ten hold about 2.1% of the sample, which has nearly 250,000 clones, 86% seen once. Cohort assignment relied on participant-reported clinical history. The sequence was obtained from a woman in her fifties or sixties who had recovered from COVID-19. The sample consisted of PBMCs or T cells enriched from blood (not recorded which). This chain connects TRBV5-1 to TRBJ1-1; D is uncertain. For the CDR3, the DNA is TGCGCCAGCACCCTGATTTCTGGGGAGATTACTGAAGCTTTCTTT. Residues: CASTLISGEITEAFF.